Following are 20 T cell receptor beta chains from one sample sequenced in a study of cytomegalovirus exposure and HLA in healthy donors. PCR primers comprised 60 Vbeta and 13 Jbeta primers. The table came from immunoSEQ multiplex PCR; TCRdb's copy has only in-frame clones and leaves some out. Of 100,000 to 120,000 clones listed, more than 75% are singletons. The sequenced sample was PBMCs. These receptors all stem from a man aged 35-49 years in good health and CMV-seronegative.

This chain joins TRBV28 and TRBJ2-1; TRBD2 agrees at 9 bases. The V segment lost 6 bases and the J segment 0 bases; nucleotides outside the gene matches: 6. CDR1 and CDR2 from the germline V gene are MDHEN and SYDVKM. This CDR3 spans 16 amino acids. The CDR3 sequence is CASSTLTSGSYNEQFF. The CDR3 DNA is TGTGCCAGCAGCACGTTGACTAGCGGCTCCTACAATGAGCAGTTCTTC.

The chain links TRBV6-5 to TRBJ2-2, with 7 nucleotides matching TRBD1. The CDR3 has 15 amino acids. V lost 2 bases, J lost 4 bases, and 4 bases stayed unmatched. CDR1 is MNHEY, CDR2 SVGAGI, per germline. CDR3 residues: CASSYEGQSTGELFF. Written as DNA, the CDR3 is TGTGCCAGCAGTTACGAGGGACAGTCCACCGGGGAGCTGTTTTTT.

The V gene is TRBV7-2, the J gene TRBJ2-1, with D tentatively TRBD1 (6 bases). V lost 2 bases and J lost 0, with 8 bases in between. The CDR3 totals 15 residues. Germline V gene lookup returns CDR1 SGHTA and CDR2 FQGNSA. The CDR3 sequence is CASSLRGSSYNEQFF. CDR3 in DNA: TGTGCCAGCAGCTTAAGGGGGAGCTCCTACAATGAGCAGTTCTTC.

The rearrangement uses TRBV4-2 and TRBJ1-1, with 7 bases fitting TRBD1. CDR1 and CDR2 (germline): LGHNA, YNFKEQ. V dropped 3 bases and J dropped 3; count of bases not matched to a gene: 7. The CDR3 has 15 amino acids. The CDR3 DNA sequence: TGTGCCAGCAGCCATAGAGAGGGGGCGGACACTGAAGCTTTCTTT. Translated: CASSHREGADTEAFF.

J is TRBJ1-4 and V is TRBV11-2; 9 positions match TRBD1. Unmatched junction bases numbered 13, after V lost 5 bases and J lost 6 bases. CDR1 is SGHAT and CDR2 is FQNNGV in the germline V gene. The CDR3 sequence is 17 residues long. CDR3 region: CASSPGTGSRWYEKLFF. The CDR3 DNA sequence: TGTGCCAGCAGCCCCGGGACAGGGTCCCGGTGGTATGAAAAACTGTTTTTT.

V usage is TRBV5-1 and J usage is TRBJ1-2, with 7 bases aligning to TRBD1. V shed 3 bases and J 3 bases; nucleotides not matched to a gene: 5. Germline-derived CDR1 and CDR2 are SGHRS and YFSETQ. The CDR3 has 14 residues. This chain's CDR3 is CASSSLGGDYGYTF. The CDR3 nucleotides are TGCGCCAGCAGCTCCTTAGGGGGCGACTATGGCTACACCTTC.

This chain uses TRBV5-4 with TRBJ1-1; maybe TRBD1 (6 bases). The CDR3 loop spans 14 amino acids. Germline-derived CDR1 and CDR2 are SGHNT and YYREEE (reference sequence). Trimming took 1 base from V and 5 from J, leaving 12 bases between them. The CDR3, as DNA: TGTGCCAGCAGCTTGACAGGGAGGGGAACTGAAGCTTTCTTT. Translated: CASSLTGRGTEAFF.

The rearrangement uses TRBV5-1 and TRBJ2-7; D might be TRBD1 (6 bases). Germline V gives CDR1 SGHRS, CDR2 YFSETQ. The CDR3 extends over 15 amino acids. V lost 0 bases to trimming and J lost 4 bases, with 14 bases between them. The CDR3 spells CASSLVTGINYEQYF. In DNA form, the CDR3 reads TGCGCCAGCAGCTTGGTCACAGGGATTAATTACGAGCAGTACTTC.

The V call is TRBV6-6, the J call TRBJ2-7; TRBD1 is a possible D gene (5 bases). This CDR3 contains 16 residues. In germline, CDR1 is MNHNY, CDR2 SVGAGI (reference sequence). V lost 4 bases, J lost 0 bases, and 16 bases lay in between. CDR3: CASSSYQGPLSYEQYF. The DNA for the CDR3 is TGTGCCAGCAGTTCTTACCAGGGTCCCCTCTCCTACGAGCAGTACTTC.

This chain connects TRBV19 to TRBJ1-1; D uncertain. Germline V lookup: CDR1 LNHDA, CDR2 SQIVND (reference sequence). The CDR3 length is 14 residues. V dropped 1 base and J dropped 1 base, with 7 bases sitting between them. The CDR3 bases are TGTGCCAGTAGTATAGTGACAAGGAACACTGAAGCTTTCTTT. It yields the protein CASSIVTRNTEAFF.

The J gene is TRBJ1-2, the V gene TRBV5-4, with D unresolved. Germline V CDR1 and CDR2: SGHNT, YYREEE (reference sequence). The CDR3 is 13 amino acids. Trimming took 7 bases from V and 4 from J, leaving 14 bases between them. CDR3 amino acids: CASQPREAYGYTF. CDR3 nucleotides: TGTGCCAGCCAACCGAGGGAAGCCTATGGCTACACCTTC.

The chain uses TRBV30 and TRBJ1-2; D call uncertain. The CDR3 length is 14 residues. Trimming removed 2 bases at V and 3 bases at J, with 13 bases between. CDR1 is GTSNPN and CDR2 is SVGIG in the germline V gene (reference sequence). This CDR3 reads CAWSPKEGYYGYTF. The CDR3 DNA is TGTGCCTGGAGTCCCAAGGAGGGCTACTATGGCTACACCTTC.

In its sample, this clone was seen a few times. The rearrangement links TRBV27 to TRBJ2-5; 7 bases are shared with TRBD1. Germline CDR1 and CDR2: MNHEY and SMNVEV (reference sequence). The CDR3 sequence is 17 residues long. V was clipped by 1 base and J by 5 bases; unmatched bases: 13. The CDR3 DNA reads TGTGCCAGCAGTTTATTCGGACGGGACAGTTTTGGGGAGACCCAGTACTTC. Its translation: CASSLFGRDSFGETQYF.

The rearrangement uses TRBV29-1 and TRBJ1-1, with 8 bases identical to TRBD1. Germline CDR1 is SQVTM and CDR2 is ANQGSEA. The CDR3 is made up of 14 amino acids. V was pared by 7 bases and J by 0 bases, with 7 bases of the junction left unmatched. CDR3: CSDGTGFMNTEAFF. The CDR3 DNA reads TGCAGCGATGGGACAGGATTTATGAACACTGAAGCTTTCTTT. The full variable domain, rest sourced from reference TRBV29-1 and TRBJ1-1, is SAVISQKPSRDICQRGTSLTIQCQVDSQVTMMFWYRQQPGQSLTLIATANQGSEATYESGFVIDKFPISRPNLTFSTLTVSNMSPEDSSIYLCSDGTGFMNTEAFFGQGTRLTVV.

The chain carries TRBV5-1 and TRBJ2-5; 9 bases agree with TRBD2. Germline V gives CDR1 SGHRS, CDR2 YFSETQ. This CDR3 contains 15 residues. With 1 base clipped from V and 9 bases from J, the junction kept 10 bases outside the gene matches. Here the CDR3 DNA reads TGCGCCAGCAGCTTGACTGGTAGCGGGGGTGGAGCCCAGTACTTC. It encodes CASSLTGSGGGAQYF.

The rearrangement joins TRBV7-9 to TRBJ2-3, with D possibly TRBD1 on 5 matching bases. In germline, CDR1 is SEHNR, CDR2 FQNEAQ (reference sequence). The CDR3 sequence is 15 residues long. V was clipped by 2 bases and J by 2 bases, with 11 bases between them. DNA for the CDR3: TGTGCCAGCAGCTTACCAGGGCTACTCACAGATACGCAGTATTTT. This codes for CASSLPGLLTDTQYF.

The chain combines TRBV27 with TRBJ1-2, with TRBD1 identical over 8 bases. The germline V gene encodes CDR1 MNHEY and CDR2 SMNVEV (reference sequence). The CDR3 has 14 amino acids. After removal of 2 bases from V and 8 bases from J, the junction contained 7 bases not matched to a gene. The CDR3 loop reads CASSLRTGGSGYTF. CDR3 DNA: TGTGCCAGCAGTTTAAGAACAGGGGGGAGCGGCTACACCTTC.

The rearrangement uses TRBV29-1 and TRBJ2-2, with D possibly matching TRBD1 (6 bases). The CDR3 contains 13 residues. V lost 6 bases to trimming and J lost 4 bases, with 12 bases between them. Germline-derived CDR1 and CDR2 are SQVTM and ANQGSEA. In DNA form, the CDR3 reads TGCAGCGTAACCTACAGGGTCACCGGGGAGCTGTTTTTT. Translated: CSVTYRVTGELFF.

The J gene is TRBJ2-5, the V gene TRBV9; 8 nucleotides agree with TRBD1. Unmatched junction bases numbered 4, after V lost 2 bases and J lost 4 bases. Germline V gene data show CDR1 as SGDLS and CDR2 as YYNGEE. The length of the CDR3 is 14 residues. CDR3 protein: CASSVDRGGETQYF. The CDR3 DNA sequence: TGTGCCAGCAGCGTTGACAGGGGAGGAGAGACCCAGTACTTC. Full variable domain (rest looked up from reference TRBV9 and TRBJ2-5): DSGVTQTPKHLITATGQRVTLRCSPRSGDLSVYWYQQSLDQGLQFLIQYYNGEERAKGNILERFSAQQFPDLHSELNLSSLELGDSALYFCASSVDRGGETQYFGPGTRLLVL.

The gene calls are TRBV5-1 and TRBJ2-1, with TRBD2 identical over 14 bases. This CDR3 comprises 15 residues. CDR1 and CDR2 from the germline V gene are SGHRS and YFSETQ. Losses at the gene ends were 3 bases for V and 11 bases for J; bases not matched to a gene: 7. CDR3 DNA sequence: TGCGCCAGCAGCTCCCAGACTAGCGGGGGGGCACAGCAGTTCTTC. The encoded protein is CASSSQTSGGAQQFF.